This passage covers 20 T cell receptor beta chains from one sample sequenced in a study of patients and donors after allogeneic stem cell transplantation. A single record per CDR3 protein comes from TCRdb applying MiXCR to the RT-PCR reads. The sample has fewer than 250,000 distinct CDR3 sequences, 13% to 15% seen once; the top ten hold about 9.9%. Sequenced: blood, either unsorted or a sorted T cell fraction (not recorded which). Every receptor here comes from a human donor who was either an allogeneic HSCT recipient or a stem cell or donor lymphocyte infusion donor (not recorded which). It is not recorded whose cells these are; they may come from a transplant donor.

In its sample, this clonotype was seen a few times. This chain joins TRBV29-1 and TRBJ1-1; possible D gene TRBD1, 6 bases. Deletions cut 6 bases from V and 0 bases from J, with 11 bases between. The germline V gene has CDR1 SQVTM and CDR2 ANQGSEA. This CDR3 spans 13 amino acids. CDR3 protein: CSVNREMNTEAFF. Here the CDR3 DNA reads TGCAGCGTAAACAGGGAAATGAACACTGAAGCTTTCTTT.

The chain carries TRBV12-3 or TRBV12-4 and TRBJ2-7, with 7 nucleotides matching TRBD1. The CDR3 totals 14 residues. Losses at the gene ends were 6 bases for V and 2 bases for J; bases not matched to a gene: 7. The CDR3 sequence is CASRLGQVAYEQYF. Here the CDR3 DNA reads TGTGCCAGCAGACTAGGACAGGTAGCCTACGAGCAGTACTTC.

The V and J genes are TRBV5-1 and TRBJ1-2; 9 positions agree with TRBD1. Germline V gene sequence: CDR1 SGHRS, CDR2 YFSETQ. After removal of 3 bases from V and 6 bases from J, the junction contained 12 bases not matched to a gene. This CDR3 is built from 16 residues. CDR3: CASSSGQGGLRDGYTF. In nucleotides, the CDR3 is TGCGCCAGCAGCTCGGGACAGGGAGGTTTAAGAGATGGCTACACCTTC.

The chain joins TRBV27 to TRBJ1-5, with D hard to call. The CDR3 covers 18 residues. Between the trimmed V and J ends, which lost 5 bases and 5 bases, there was a span of 25 bases. In germline, CDR1 is MNHEY, CDR2 SMNVEV (reference sequence). CDR3 residues: CASSPIKGPQASYQPQHF. The CDR3 DNA reads TGTGCCAGCAGTCCCATCAAAGGACCACAAGCGTCCTATCAGCCCCAGCATTTT.

This clonotype was recorded a few times. The gene calls are TRBV9 and TRBJ2-1; D call uncertain. Trimming cost V 0 bases and J 9 bases, with 7 bases left between them. This CDR3 has 12 amino acids. In germline, CDR1 is SGDLS, CDR2 YYNGEE. The CDR3 nucleotides read TGTGCCAGCAGCGTAGCTTTAGGTGAGCAGTTCTTC. Protein sequence: CASSVALGEQFF.

In its sample, this clonotype was seen many times. The rearrangement links TRBV7-2 to TRBJ2-3; TRBD2 aligns across 7 bases. The CDR3 contains 14 residues. CDR1 SGHTA and CDR2 FQGNSA come from the germline V gene. The J segment lost 4 bases and the V segment lost 2 bases, leaving 3 bases of the junction unmatched. The CDR3 spells CASSLWGGSDTQYF. Written as DNA, the CDR3 is TGTGCCAGCAGCTTATGGGGGGGATCAGATACGCAGTATTTT.

This clonotype was seen more than once but under ten times. The gene calls are TRBV20-1 and TRBJ1-3; D not resolved. Germline CDR1 reads DFQATT; CDR2 reads SNEGSKA (reference sequence). Trimming cost V 5 bases and J 0 bases, with 8 bases left between them. There are 13 residues in the CDR3. CDR3 sequence: CSAPQNSGNTIYF. The CDR3 nucleotides read TGCAGTGCTCCACAGAACTCTGGAAACACCATATATTTT.

This clonotype was found a few times. This chain joins TRBV14 and TRBJ2-4; the D is unclear. Germline V gene lookup returns CDR1 SGHDN and CDR2 FVKESK. The ends were cut back, 2 bases at V and 2 bases at J, with 13 bases in the middle. CDR3 length equals 16 residues. The CDR3 reads CASSQPIGLSKNIQYF. The CDR3 nucleotides are TGTGCCAGCAGCCAACCCATCGGGCTCTCCAAAAACATTCAGTACTTC.

This clonotype was detected a few times. The V gene is TRBV6-5, the J gene TRBJ2-7; weak D call: TRBD1 (6 bases). This CDR3 region has 14 residues. The germline V and J ends were trimmed by 1 base and 2 bases, with 9 bases remaining between them. Germline V gene data show CDR1 as MNHEY and CDR2 as SVGAGI. The CDR3 DNA sequence: TGTGCCAGCAGTTACTACGACAGGACCTACGAGCAGTACTTC. Translating gives CASSYYDRTYEQYF.

Ten or more counts support this clonotype. This rearrangement joins TRBV20-1 to TRBJ2-4; no clear D. Trimming pared 0 bases from V and 1 base from J, leaving 10 bases between. This CDR3 spans 15 amino acids. Germline V gene data show CDR1 as DFQATT and CDR2 as SNEGSKA (reference sequence). The CDR3 DNA reads TGCAGTGCTAGAGATTTAGGCGCGGCCAAAAACATTCAGTACTTC. This codes for CSARDLGAAKNIQYF.

The genes are TRBV10-3 and TRBJ2-1; tentative D call: TRBD2 (6 bases). The J call is uncertain, as TRBJ2-7 better fits the DNA end. Germline CDR1 reads ENHRY; CDR2 reads SYGVKD. The CDR3 is 13 amino acids. DNA of the CDR3: TGTGCCATCGGGCTAGCGAGAGACAATGGGCAGTACTTC. It specifies CAIGLARDNGQYF.

The sample holds a few counts of this clonotype. The CDR3, as DNA: TGTGCCACCAGCAGAGATACCTTGAACACCGGGGAGCTGTTTTTT. This translates into CATSRDTLNTGELFF. The chain is built from TRBV15 and TRBJ2-2; no clear D. Germline values: CDR1 LNHNV, CDR2 YYDKDF (reference sequence). This CDR3 is 15 amino acids long. V was pared by 0 bases and J by 1 base, with 6 bases between.

This clonotype was seen only a few times. V and J are TRBV6-2 or TRBV6-3 and TRBJ2-7; D possibly corresponds to TRBD2 (5 bases). Trimming removed 6 bases from V and 0 bases from J, with 12 bases in between. Looked up from germline, CDR1 is MNHEY and CDR2 is SVGEGT. The CDR3 is made up of 14 amino acids. The CDR3 region is CASRRTASSYEQYF. CDR3 bases: TGTGCCAGCAGAAGGACTGCGAGCTCCTACGAGCAGTACTTC.

This clonotype showed up many times. CDR3 residues: CASSLFHEQFF. Written as DNA, the CDR3 is TGTGCCAGCAGCCTTTTTCATGAGCAGTTCTTC. V usage is TRBV4-2 and J usage is TRBJ2-1; D uncertain. V was trimmed by 4 bases and J by 8 bases, leaving 6 bases between them. The CDR3 contains 11 residues. Per the germline V gene, CDR1 is LGHNA and CDR2 is YNFKEQ.

This clonotype occurred many times. The chain is built from TRBV29-1 and TRBJ1-3, with D possibly matching TRBD1 (5 bases). Trimming took off 0 bases at V and 0 bases at J, with 12 bases between the two ends. Per germline, CDR1 SQVTM and CDR2 ANQGSEA. The length of the CDR3 is 16 residues. In nucleotides, the CDR3 is TGCAGCGTTGAAGATCTGGGGGTATTCTCTGGAAACACCATATATTTT. It translates to CSVEDLGVFSGNTIYF.

Only a few counts were recorded for this clonotype. The V call is TRBV5-6, the J call TRBJ1-2; the D is unclear. Germline CDR1 is SGHDT and CDR2 is YYEEEE. CDR3 length equals 12 residues. The ends were cut back, 2 bases at V and 8 bases at J, with 10 bases in the middle. The CDR3 protein is CASSLKDRGYTF. The DNA of the CDR3 is TGTGCCAGCAGCTTAAAGGACCGCGGCTACACCTTC.

This clonotype has more than one count but fewer than ten. The rearrangement links TRBV7-2 to TRBJ2-3; possible D gene TRBD2, 7 bases. Trimming took 5 bases from V and 4 from J, leaving 16 bases between them. Per the germline V gene, CDR1 is SGHTA and CDR2 is FQGNSA. This CDR3 contains 15 residues. The CDR3 region is CASSRSRGGADTQYF. The CDR3 nucleotides are TGTGCCAGCAGCAGATCAAGGGGGGGGGCAGATACGCAGTATTTT.

The rearrangement uses TRBV7-2 and TRBJ2-3; D ambiguous. Germline assignment: CDR1 SGHTA and CDR2 FQGNSA. The V end was cut by 1 base, the J end by 0 bases, with 8 bases between. The CDR3 runs to 15 residues. This CDR3 is CASSLGWGSTDTQYF. The DNA for the CDR3 is TGTGCCAGCAGCTTAGGGTGGGGAAGCACAGATACGCAGTATTTT.

This clonotype was observed a few times. J is TRBJ2-3 and V is TRBV5-1, with D perhaps TRBD1 or TRBD2 (5 bases each). Germline values: CDR1 SGHRS, CDR2 YFSETQ. The CDR3 is made up of 15 amino acids. V lost 0 bases and J 2 bases, leaving 10 bases between the germline ends. CDR3 protein: CASSLAGPTTDTQYF. The DNA for the CDR3 is TGCGCCAGCAGCTTGGCGGGGCCGACCACAGATACGCAGTATTTT.

The V gene is TRBV5-1, the J gene TRBJ1-2; maybe TRBD1 (6 bases). Looked up from germline, CDR1 is SGHRS and CDR2 is YFSETQ. This CDR3 is built from 15 residues. V lost 5 bases and J lost 4, with 18 bases in between. The CDR3 sequence is CASRYGGETRYGYTF. CDR3 nucleotide sequence: TGCGCCAGCAGATACGGGGGCGAAACTCGCTATGGCTACACCTTC.